This entry lists 12 T cell receptor beta chains sequenced from one sample in a study of regulatory T cells in long-lasting Graves disease. Arm-PCR with iRepertoire HTBI primers amplified the CDR3 regions for these TCR beta libraries. Each CDR3 protein is one row after TCRdb ran MiXCR on the multiplex PCR reads. Here the sample spans roughly 420,000 distinct CDR3 sequences, around a sixth being singletons. Time point indicated: newly diagnosed GD, antithyroid drugs for less than 3 months. Following extraction of RNA from PBMCs, that RNA was used to make the TCR library. This specimen consisted of peripheral blood mononuclear cells (PBMCs), obtained at new diagnosis, from a patient treated with antithyroid drugs. These receptors came from a female donor with Graves disease.

The table lists this clonotype with many counts. This rearrangement joins TRBV12-3 or TRBV12-4 to TRBJ1-1, with a possible D match to TRBD1 (5 bases). The CDR3 covers 14 residues. The ends were cut back, 6 bases at V and 3 bases at J, with 14 bases in the middle. The CDR3: CASSGDGGDTEAFF. The CDR3 DNA reads as TGTGCCAGCAGCGGGGACGGAGGGGACACTGAAGCTTTCTTT.

This clonotype was observed at least ten times. This chain joins TRBV5-4 and TRBJ1-2; D unclear. CDR3 length: 14 residues. V lost 0 bases and J lost 3, with 9 bases in between. Germline assignment: CDR1 SGHNT and CDR2 YYREEE (reference sequence). The chain's CDR3 is CASSLDGRDYGYTF. The CDR3 nucleotides are TGTGCCAGCAGCTTGGACGGAAGGGACTATGGCTACACCTTC.

This clonotype was detected many times. V gene TRBV3-1 combines with J gene TRBJ2-4, with D perhaps TRBD1 (5 bases). CDR3 length: 16 residues. V shed 0 bases and J shed 6 bases, with 15 bases lying between them. Looked up from germline, CDR1 is LGHDT and CDR2 is YNNKEL (reference sequence). CDR3 sequence (DNA): TGTGCCAGCAGCCAAGATGATGTCCAGGGTGGAAACATTCAGTACTTC. Residues: CASSQDDVQGGNIQYF.

The gene calls are TRBV28 and TRBJ1-3, with 10 positions matching TRBD1. V lost 5 bases to trimming and J lost 1 base; unmatched junction nucleotides: 5. CDR1 and CDR2 (germline): MDHEN, SYDVKM. The CDR3 extends over 16 amino acids. This CDR3 is CASSPRGQGSGNTIYF. The CDR3 nucleotides read TGTGCCAGCAGTCCCCGGGGACAGGGGTCTGGAAACACCATATATTTT.

The chain's CDR3 is CASIQGASSGANVLTF. In DNA, the CDR3 is TGTGCCAGTATCCAGGGGGCAAGCTCTGGGGCCAACGTCCTGACTTTC. The chain is built from TRBV7-9 and TRBJ2-6, with 8 bases fitting TRBD1. The germline CDR1 and CDR2 sequences are SEHNR and FQNEAQ (reference sequence). The ends lost 9 bases at V and 0 bases at J; junction bases unmatched: 7. This CDR3 contains 16 residues.

This clonotype was detected many times. The J gene is TRBJ1-5, the V gene TRBV12-3 or TRBV12-4; D gene ambiguous. Trimming removed 3 bases at V and 0 bases at J, with 9 bases between. This CDR3 is 15 amino acids long. CDR3 nucleotide sequence: TGTGCCAGCAGTTTTACCCTTTATAGCAATCAGCCCCAGCATTTT. Its protein product is CASSFTLYSNQPQHF.

In this sample, this clonotype turned up many times. The chain couples TRBV7-9 to TRBJ1-1; 7 bases align to TRBD1. V gave up 10 bases and J gave up 1 base; unmatched junction bases: 6. There are 13 residues in the CDR3. The V gene's germline CDR1 is SEHNR and CDR2 FQNEAQ (reference sequence). The CDR3 sequence is CATPGQTNTEAFF. The CDR3, as DNA: TGTGCCACCCCGGGACAGACGAACACTGAAGCTTTCTTT.

This clonotype showed up many times. V is TRBV28 and J is TRBJ2-7; tentatively, D is TRBD1 or TRBD2 (5 bases each). CDR1 MDHEN and CDR2 SYDVKM come from the germline V gene. V lost 7 bases, J lost 3 bases, and 13 bases lay in between. The CDR3 extends over 13 amino acids. The CDR3 DNA is TGTGCCAGCACCTGGGACCCCAACTACGAGCAGTACTTC. Translating it yields CASTWDPNYEQYF.

This clonotype appeared many times. This chain links TRBV7-2 with TRBJ1-1; D possibly corresponds to TRBD1 (6 bases). The V end was cut by 5 bases, the J end by 5 bases, with 12 bases between. Germline assignment: CDR1 SGHTA and CDR2 FQGNSA. This CDR3 is built from 13 residues. The CDR3 sequence: CASSPGADTEAFF. The CDR3 DNA follows: TGTGCCAGCAGCCCGGGGGCGGATACTGAAGCTTTCTTT.

The V call is TRBV5-5, the J call TRBJ2-3; 9 nucleotides align to TRBD1. The CDR3 has 15 residues. Germline V CDR1 and CDR2: SGHKS, YYEKEE (reference sequence). The V gene end was trimmed by 5 bases and the J gene end by 3 bases; junction bases not matched to a gene: 7. The CDR3 DNA is TGTGCCAGCAGTCCCGGGACAGGGAGAACAGATACGCAGTATTTT. Translating it yields CASSPGTGRTDTQYF.

Many counts were recorded for this clonotype. The rearrangement uses TRBV7-2 and TRBJ1-1; tentative D call: TRBD1 (5 bases). This CDR3 comprises 13 residues. Trimming took off 7 bases at V and 4 bases at J, with 13 bases between the two ends. Germline V gives CDR1 SGHTA, CDR2 FQGNSA. The CDR3 DNA follows: TGTGCCAGCAATTGGGACCGGAGCACTGAAGCTTTCTTT. This translates into CASNWDRSTEAFF.

This clonotype has just a few counts. The genes are TRBV30 and TRBJ2-5, with D perhaps matching TRBD1 (6 bases). CDR1 is GTSNPN and CDR2 is SVGIG in the germline V gene (reference sequence). The CDR3 sequence is 15 residues long. V was trimmed by 8 bases and J by 1 base, leaving 20 bases between them. The CDR3 loop is CARQMTGDFQETQYF. Written as DNA, the CDR3 is TGTGCCCGGCAAATGACAGGAGACTTCCAAGAGACCCAGTACTTC.